These 7 T cell receptor beta chains were all obtained from the same sample, sequenced in a study of cytomegalovirus exposure and HLA in healthy donors. PCR used 60 Vbeta primers and 13 Jbeta primers. TCRdb keeps only in-frame clones here, not all; method: immunoSEQ multiplex PCR. This sample yields about 86,000 clones, of which around 70% are seen a single time; about 8% belongs to the top ten. The sequenced material came from PBMCs. These receptors all stem from a man aged 55 to 69 in good health and CMV-seronegative.

The chain recombines TRBV2 with TRBJ1-2; D might be TRBD1 (6 bases). Per the germline V gene, CDR1 is SNHLY and CDR2 is FYNNEI. The CDR3 is 15 amino acids. The V and J ends lost 0 bases and 7 bases respectively, with 15 bases between them. The CDR3 spells CASSEAQAGVSGYTF. DNA for the CDR3: TGTGCCAGCAGTGAAGCGCAGGCAGGGGTTAGTGGCTACACCTTC.

This clone has just a few counts. The rearrangement joins TRBV4-3 to TRBJ1-5; possibly TRBD1 for D (6 bases). Germline-derived CDR1 and CDR2 are LGHNA and YSLEER. This CDR3 is built from 16 residues. The ends were cut back, 0 bases at V and 7 bases at J, with 16 bases in the middle. The CDR3 here is CASSQDESGRGQPQHF. DNA for the CDR3: TGCGCCAGCAGCCAAGATGAGAGTGGCAGGGGACAGCCCCAGCATTTT.

A few counts support this clone. The J gene is TRBJ1-2, the V gene TRBV2; D may be TRBD1 (5 bases). The CDR3 length is 14 residues. V was shortened by 5 bases and J by 0 bases, with 10 bases between the two germline ends. Germline CDR1 SNHLY, CDR2 FYNNEI. The CDR3: CASSNRGANYGYTF. For the CDR3, the DNA is TGTGCCAGCAGTAATCGGGGGGCTAACTATGGCTACACCTTC.

This clone has just one count. CDR3 sequence: CASSFTTSSYEQYF. The CDR3 DNA reads as TGTGCCAGCAGCTTTACAACCAGCTCCTACGAGCAGTACTTC. This chain links TRBV7-9 with TRBJ2-7; unclear D gene. Germline CDR1 SEHNR, CDR2 FQNEAQ (reference sequence). The CDR3 is made up of 14 amino acids. Between the trimmed V and J ends, which lost 3 bases and 0 bases, there was a span of 9 bases.

This sequence joins TRBV7-2 and TRBJ2-7, with TRBD1 identical over 7 bases. Germline CDR1 and CDR2: SGHTA and FQGNSA. V gave up 2 bases and J gave up 4 bases; unmatched junction bases: 5. The CDR3 is 14 residues long. The CDR3 sequence is CASSLNDRVYEQYF. The CDR3 nucleotides are TGTGCCAGCAGCTTAAATGACAGGGTTTACGAGCAGTACTTC.

This chain connects TRBV5-5 to TRBJ2-7; no clear D gene. Germline-derived CDR1 and CDR2 are SGHKS and YYEKEE (reference sequence). The CDR3 covers 15 residues. V was cut by 0 bases and J by 6 bases, with 16 bases left in between. The CDR3 spells CASSLVVGSPGEQYF. The CDR3, as DNA: TGTGCCAGCAGCTTGGTCGTCGGAAGCCCGGGCGAGCAGTACTTC.

The chain recombines TRBV2 with TRBJ1-1, with a tentative D call TRBD1 (6 bases). There are 14 residues in the CDR3. Germline loops: CDR1 SNHLY, CDR2 FYNNEI. The V gene lost 7 bases and the J gene lost 2 bases, with 14 bases spanning the gap. CDR3: CASNILQGNTEAFF. The CDR3 DNA sequence: TGTGCCAGCAATATCCTACAGGGTAACACTGAAGCTTTCTTT.